The 17 T cell receptor beta chains listed next were all sequenced from one sample in a study of shared clonotypes between healthy human individuals. Some clones are missing from TCRdb's copy, which holds only in-frame ones; the method was immunoSEQ multiplex PCR. Of 500,000 to 700,000 clones listed, about 95% are singletons. CD8 cells classed as naive were CD45RO-negative and positively selected for CCR7, excluding terminally differentiated effector memory CD45RA+ cells. The source material was naive CD8+ T cells sorted from blood. All receptors derive from a woman in her 30s in good health.

The chain couples TRBV28 to TRBJ2-7; no firm D call. The CDR3 covers 14 residues. Deletions cut 4 bases from V and 5 bases from J, with 15 bases between. The germline CDR1 and CDR2 sequences are MDHEN and SYDVKM. The CDR3 DNA follows: TGTGCCAGCAGTTCCGGTTGGGCTCCCAACGAGCAGTACTTC. Translation gives CASSSGWAPNEQYF.

This sequence joins TRBV6-5 and TRBJ2-1; D is unresolved. The CDR3 has 14 amino acids. Deletions cut 7 bases from V and 0 bases from J, with 10 bases between. Germline-derived CDR1 and CDR2 are MNHEY and SVGAGI. The CDR3 region has the DNA TGTGCCAGCAAAACTCTCAGCTCCTACAATGAGCAGTTCTTC. Translated: CASKTLSSYNEQFF.

J is TRBJ2-1 and V is TRBV30; 8 nucleotides agree with TRBD2. Germline CDR1 is GTSNPN and CDR2 is SVGIG (reference sequence). V trimming: 3 bases; J trimming: 4 bases; junction bases outside the gene matches: 8. The CDR3 extends over 15 amino acids. The CDR3 protein is CAWRHSSGRYNEQFF. CDR3 sequence (DNA): TGTGCCTGGAGGCATTCTAGCGGGCGATACAATGAGCAGTTCTTC.

The V gene is TRBV27, the J gene TRBJ2-7; D not certain. This CDR3 spans 13 amino acids. From germline, CDR1 is MNHEY and CDR2 SMNVEV (reference sequence). V lost 3 bases to trimming and J lost 3 bases, with 9 bases between them. The CDR3 protein is CASSFTDHYEQYF. CDR3 coding DNA: TGTGCCAGCAGTTTCACGGATCACTACGAGCAGTACTTC.

The V call is TRBV4-2, the J call TRBJ2-5; TRBD1 is a possible D gene (5 bases). CDR3 size: 16 residues. The V and J ends lost 1 base and 1 base respectively, with 13 bases between them. Germline V CDR1 and CDR2: LGHNA, YNFKEQ. CDR3 loop: CASSQATQVGQETQYF. The CDR3 DNA is TGTGCCAGCAGCCAAGCGACACAGGTGGGCCAAGAGACCCAGTACTTC.

The J gene is TRBJ2-5, the V gene TRBV7-2; D ambiguous. Germline CDR1 and CDR2: SGHTA and FQGNSA. V lost 5 bases and J lost 11, with 15 bases in between. The CDR3 spans 12 residues. CDR3 in amino acids: CASSPYIEEQYF. Here the CDR3 DNA reads TGTGCCAGCAGCCCCTACATTGAGGAGCAGTACTTC.

V usage is TRBV9 and J usage is TRBJ2-7, with 9 bases lining up with TRBD2. V lost 2 bases and J lost 4; bases outside the gene matches: 10. CDR1 is SGDLS and CDR2 is YYNGEE in the germline V gene. The CDR3 runs to 16 residues. CDR3 in DNA: TGTGCCAGCAGCGTCGGGCGTAGCGGGAGATTGTACGAGCAGTACTTC. Translation gives CASSVGRSGRLYEQYF.

The chain recombines TRBV7-9 with TRBJ2-1; no clear D gene. The V gene's germline CDR1 is SEHNR and CDR2 FQNEAQ (reference sequence). V was clipped by 5 bases and J by 4 bases, with 18 bases between them. The CDR3 covers 16 residues. The DNA for the CDR3 is TGTGCCAGCAGCCCGGTAGGTAGGGTAAATTACAATGAGCAGTTCTTC. As protein: CASSPVGRVNYNEQFF.

V gene TRBV28 combines with J gene TRBJ2-1; D is ambiguous. The CDR3 totals 11 residues. Germline V gene sequence: CDR1 MDHEN, CDR2 SYDVKM. Trimming left V 3 bases short and J 9 bases short, with 6 bases between. The CDR3 is CASSFALEQFF. The CDR3 DNA sequence: TGTGCCAGCAGTTTTGCGCTTGAGCAGTTCTTC.

The rearrangement links TRBV7-8 to TRBJ2-2; D uncertain. Between the trimmed V and J ends, which lost 1 base and 0 bases, there was a span of 9 bases. This CDR3 is 16 amino acids long. Germline CDR1 and CDR2: SGHVS and FQNEAQ. The CDR3 sequence: CASSLVFSPNTGELFF. The CDR3 nucleotides are TGTGCCAGCAGCTTAGTGTTCTCGCCGAACACCGGGGAGCTGTTTTTT. Combining the CDR3 with reference TRBV7-8 and TRBJ2-2 gives the whole variable domain GAGVSQSPRYKVAKRGQDVALRCDPISGHVSLFWYQQALGQGPEFLTYFQNEAQLDKSGLPSDRFFAERPEGSVSTLKIQRTQQEDSAVYLCASSLVFSPNTGELFFGEGSRLTVL.

This sequence joins TRBV2 and TRBJ1-1, with D possibly TRBD1 on 5 matching bases. This CDR3 is built from 13 residues. V shed 7 bases and J shed 3 bases, with 12 bases lying between them. Germline CDR1 SNHLY, CDR2 FYNNEI. DNA for the CDR3: TGTGCCAGCAATAGAGGCAGGGACACTGAAGCTTTCTTT. Residues: CASNRGRDTEAFF.

For the CDR3, the DNA is TGTGCCAGCAGCTTTCTAGCGGGAGGGCCGCGGGAGCAGTACTTC. This translates into CASSFLAGGPREQYF. The rearrangement links TRBV13 to TRBJ2-7; 12 bases match TRBD2. Germline CDR1 reads PRHDT; CDR2 reads FYEKMQ (reference sequence). This CDR3 spans 15 amino acids. With V trimmed by 3 bases and J by 7 bases, 7 bases remained unmatched.

This clone came up once. The chain combines TRBV6-5 with TRBJ2-7; possible D gene TRBD1, 5 bases. Germline values: CDR1 MNHEY, CDR2 SVGAGI. The CDR3 has 13 amino acids. Deletions cut 11 bases from V and 1 base from J, with 15 bases between. This chain's CDR3 is CAVQDDFSYEQYF. The CDR3 DNA reads as TGTGCCGTACAGGATGATTTTTCCTACGAGCAGTACTTC.

This chain connects TRBV18 to TRBJ2-4; D is uncertain. This CDR3 region has 17 residues. Germline V gene sequence: CDR1 KGHSH, CDR2 LQKENI. The V gene lost 3 bases and the J gene lost 1 base, with 16 bases spanning the gap. The DNA for the CDR3 is TGTGCCAGCTCACCTAACCCCCTTAAGACGGCCAAAAACATTCAGTACTTC. As protein: CASSPNPLKTAKNIQYF.

V is TRBV7-3 and J is TRBJ2-1, with no clear D. This CDR3 spans 14 amino acids. V dropped 5 bases and J dropped 7 bases, with 15 bases sitting between them. Germline loops: CDR1 SGHTA, CDR2 FQGTGA. The CDR3 DNA reads as TGTGCCAGCAGCCGAACGGACGGAACTAATGAGCAGTTCTTC. Amino acid sequence: CASSRTDGTNEQFF.

The chain is built from TRBV27 and TRBJ2-7; the match to TRBD1 covers 8 bases. The CDR3 is 16 amino acids. Germline values: CDR1 MNHEY, CDR2 SMNVEV (reference sequence). J lost 7 bases, V lost 2 bases, and 13 bases had no gene match. The DNA of the CDR3 is TGTGCCAGCAGTTTAGGGTCCGGGACAGGACCTTTGGAGCAGTACTTC. Translation gives CASSLGSGTGPLEQYF.

J is TRBJ2-6 and V is TRBV5-6; D is possibly TRBD1 (6 bases). The CDR3 runs to 19 residues. CDR1 is SGHDT, CDR2 YYEEEE, per germline. V was pared by 1 base and J by 0 bases, with 17 bases between. The CDR3 DNA reads TGTGCCAGCAGCTTGTTCGCGGACAGTAAAACCTCTGGGGCCAACGTCCTGACTTTC. This sequence encodes CASSLFADSKTSGANVLTF.